The 11 T cell receptor beta chains presented below share a single source sample, sequenced in a study of cytomegalovirus exposure and HLA in healthy donors. The assay was immunoSEQ multiplex PCR, and TCRdb's table has in-frame clones only and misses some. The profile shows some 240,000 clones, around nine tenths of them singletons. The specimen was PBMCs. The receptors stem from a woman between 18 and 29 years old in good health and CMV-seropositive.

The rearrangement uses TRBV30 and TRBJ2-2, with 7 bases lining up with TRBD1. This CDR3 region has 14 residues. Germline CDR1 is GTSNPN and CDR2 is SVGIG (reference sequence). Unmatched junction bases numbered 2, after V lost 3 bases and J lost 1 base. CDR3 protein: CAWRGTENTGELFF. For the CDR3, the DNA is TGTGCCTGGAGGGGGACAGAGAACACCGGGGAGCTGTTTTTT.

This chain uses TRBV6-5 with TRBJ1-2; 10 bases fit TRBD1. The CDR3 length is 15 residues. J gave up 8 bases and V 7 bases, and 13 bases lay outside the gene matches. The germline CDR1 and CDR2 sequences are MNHEY and SVGAGI. CDR3: CASTRGGDRGLGYTF. The CDR3 DNA reads TGTGCCAGCACCCGGGGGGGGGACAGGGGTCTCGGCTACACCTTC.

The CDR3 DNA follows: TGTGCCATCAGTGAGTCTGGGCAGGGGGGGAACACTGAAGCTTTCTTT. Amino acid sequence: CAISESGQGGNTEAFF. The rearrangement uses TRBV10-3 and TRBJ1-1; TRBD1 matches at 7 bases. The J segment lost 1 base and the V segment lost 0 bases, leaving 5 bases of the junction unmatched. Germline lookup yields CDR1 ENHRY and CDR2 SYGVKD. There are 16 residues in the CDR3.

The chain is built from TRBV9 and TRBJ2-5; possibly TRBD2 for D (5 bases). The CDR3 covers 14 residues. V was shortened by 3 bases and J by 1 base, with 10 bases between the two germline ends. Germline V CDR1 and CDR2: SGDLS, YYNGEE. The CDR3 here is CASSASGIQETQYF. The CDR3 region has the DNA TGTGCCAGCAGCGCCTCGGGAATCCAAGAGACCCAGTACTTC.

The V call is TRBV6-5, the J call TRBJ1-1; 9 nucleotides line up with TRBD1. Germline CDR1 reads MNHEY; CDR2 reads SVGAGI. The CDR3 totals 14 residues. The ends lost 7 bases at V and 4 bases at J; junction bases unmatched: 7. CDR3 loop: CASTPDRGITEAFF. The CDR3 DNA sequence: TGTGCCAGCACCCCAGACAGGGGGATCACTGAAGCTTTCTTT.

The rearrangement joins TRBV7-8 to TRBJ2-3; D is possibly TRBD2 (6 bases). Germline CDR1 and CDR2: SGHVS and FQNEAQ. V was pared by 1 base and J by 7 bases, with 12 bases between. CDR3 length: 14 amino acids. DNA of the CDR3: TGTGCCAGCAGCTTAGAGACTAGTTCGCATACGCAGTATTTT. Protein sequence: CASSLETSSHTQYF.

The chain couples TRBV5-1 to TRBJ1-4, with 9 bases that match TRBD1. CDR1 and CDR2 from the germline V gene are SGHRS and YFSETQ. The CDR3 consists of 16 residues. Trimming removed 4 bases from V and 4 bases from J; junction bases left unmatched: 8. The CDR3 region is CASSPGTGFNNEKLFF. DNA of the CDR3: TGCGCCAGCAGCCCTGGGACAGGGTTCAATAATGAAAAACTGTTTTTT.

The genes are TRBV14 and TRBJ2-2, with a possible D match to TRBD2 (6 bases). CDR1 SGHDN and CDR2 FVKESK come from the germline V gene. The CDR3 sequence is 16 residues long. Deletions cut 1 base from V and 6 bases from J, with 15 bases between. CDR3 DNA sequence: TGTGCCAGCAGCCAAGGCTCCTGGGGGGTTCCCGGGGAGCTGTTTTTT. Its protein is CASSQGSWGVPGELFF.

The gene calls are TRBV7-9 and TRBJ2-7; 7 positions match TRBD1. CDR1 and CDR2 (germline): SEHNR, FQNEAQ (reference sequence). V was pared by 4 bases and J by 0 bases, with 12 bases of the junction left unmatched. This CDR3 is built from 17 residues. CDR3 residues: CASSSLTGVGRSYEQYF. DNA of the CDR3: TGTGCCAGCAGCTCACTCACAGGGGTAGGACGCTCCTACGAGCAGTACTTC.

V and J are TRBV5-1 and TRBJ2-1, with D unclear. The CDR3 has 13 amino acids. Germline lookup yields CDR1 SGHRS and CDR2 YFSETQ. The V and J ends lost 3 bases and 0 bases respectively, with 4 bases between them. CDR3 sequence (DNA): TGCGCCAGCAGCTGGAGCTCCTACAATGAGCAGTTCTTC. Residues: CASSWSSYNEQFF.

V usage is TRBV6-5 and J usage is TRBJ2-7; TRBD2 matches at 10 bases. Germline CDR1 is MNHEY and CDR2 is SVGAGI. The CDR3 has 15 amino acids. Trimming at V came to 0 bases and at J to 3 bases, leaving 2 bases not matched to a gene. In nucleotides, the CDR3 is TGTGCCAGCAGTTACTCGCCTAGCGGGAGCTACGAGCAGTACTTC. Translated: CASSYSPSGSYEQYF.